This T cell receptor beta chain stems from a study of blood T cell repertoires in COVID-19. Study-wide context: The United States, Italy and Spain provided the acute and convalescent COVID-19 samples. T cells, B-cell-depleted T cells, or PBMCs supplied cDNA or gDNA.

This CDR3 is built from 14 residues. Trimming stripped 4 bases from V and 1 base from J, with 11 bases between. Germline loops: CDR1 MGHRA, CDR2 YSYEKL. Original methodology: It was from reference gene primer amplification that nucleated cell counts were estimated. Clones were read by immunoSEQ multiplex PCR, and TCRdb kept only the in-frame ones, dropping some. V, J and clone size derive from that table, while D and trimming were established from the DNA sequence. The sample shows about 110,000 clones, less than 85% of them seen only once. Material for sequencing was peripheral blood. The chain recombines TRBV4-1 with TRBJ2-7; tentative D call: TRBD2 (5 bases). This clonotype was sampled from a human donor in a cohort sampled during active or convalescent COVID-19. CDR3 protein: CASSLGVVSYEQYF. The DNA for the CDR3 is TGCGCCAGCAGCCTCGGGGTAGTGTCCTACGAGCAGTACTTC.